A single sample gave rise to the 22 T cell receptor beta chains below, sequenced in a study of graft-versus-host responses after intestinal transplantation. These receptors have no identified antigens. Produced via immunoSEQ multiplex PCR; TCRdb's table is partial and in-frame only. The sample includes tens of thousands of clones, roughly 89% of them seen just once. The material sequenced was unstimulated CD4+ T cells sorted from spleen or lymph node cells, taken before intestinal transplant. Every receptor here comes from a human donor who received an intestinal transplant.

The gene calls are TRBV7-9 and TRBJ1-2; 7 bases map to TRBD1. The CDR3 length is 15 residues. In germline, CDR1 is SEHNR, CDR2 FQNEAQ (reference sequence). J was trimmed by 4 bases and V by 1 base; bases with no gene match: 6. For the CDR3, the DNA is TGTGCCAGCAGCTTAGGGATCGGGACAGCCTATGGCTACACCTTC. This translates into CASSLGIGTAYGYTF.

The rearrangement joins TRBV18 to TRBJ1-2, with 10 positions matching TRBD1. The germline gives CDR1 KGHSH, CDR2 LQKENI. After removal of 1 base from V and 8 bases from J, the junction contained 13 bases not matched to a gene. The CDR3 loop spans 17 amino acids. The CDR3 sequence is CASSPLGIGTGVYGYTF. The CDR3 DNA reads TGTGCCAGCTCACCACTAGGTATCGGGACAGGGGTATACGGCTACACCTTC.

This chain uses TRBV6-5 with TRBJ1-1; maybe TRBD1 (5 bases). The ends were cut back, 6 bases at V and 1 base at J, with 9 bases in the middle. The CDR3 has 13 amino acids. Germline-derived CDR1 and CDR2 are MNHEY and SVGAGI. Here the CDR3 reads CASRRTKNTEAFF. The DNA of the CDR3 is TGTGCCAGCAGGAGGACAAAGAACACTGAAGCTTTCTTT.

The CDR3 is CAWSEGLSSGNTIYF. CDR3 DNA: TGTGCCTGGAGTGAAGGACTCTCCTCTGGAAACACCATATATTTT. This chain uses TRBV30 with TRBJ1-3, with D uncertain. The germline CDR1 and CDR2 sequences are GTSNPN and SVGIG (reference sequence). The CDR3 is 15 residues long. The V end lost 1 base, the J end lost 0 bases, and 10 bases lay between the germline ends. Supplemented by reference TRBV30 and TRBJ1-3, the full variable domain reads SQTIHQWPATLVQPVGSPLSLECTVEGTSNPNLYWYRQAAGRGLQLLFYSVGIGQISSEVPQNLSASRPQDRQFILSSKKLLLSDSGFYLCAWSEGLSSGNTIYFGEGSWLTVV.

The DNA of the CDR3 is TGTGCCAGCAGTGCTTTAGGGCAGGGACTTTCACCCCTCCACTTT. This gives the protein CASSALGQGLSPLHF. The chain has TRBV2 and TRBJ1-6; D is perhaps TRBD1 (5 bases). This CDR3 contains 15 residues. CDR1 is SNHLY and CDR2 is FYNNEI in the germline V gene. V dropped 4 bases and J dropped 9 bases, with 16 bases sitting between them.

The V call is TRBV19, the J call TRBJ1-5; 7 bases agree with TRBD1. Germline CDR1 and CDR2: LNHDA and SQIVND (reference sequence). This CDR3 contains 16 residues. J was trimmed by 2 bases and V by 3 bases; bases with no gene match: 7. CDR3 nucleotide sequence: TGTGCCAGTAGTATTATAAGGGGGCTGGGCAATCAGCCCCAGCATTTT. Its protein is CASSIIRGLGNQPQHF.

This clone was seen only once. The chain is built from TRBV5-1 and TRBJ2-3; 9 bases agree with TRBD1. CDR1 SGHRS and CDR2 YFSETQ come from the germline V gene. The V and J ends lost 3 bases and 3 bases, in that order; junction bases with no gene match: 5. The CDR3 has 15 residues. This CDR3 reads CASSSDRGGTDTQYF. The CDR3 coding sequence is TGCGCCAGCAGCTCGGACAGGGGAGGAACAGATACGCAGTATTTT.

This chain joins TRBV6-5 and TRBJ1-2; 7 bases fit TRBD1. Germline CDR1 reads MNHEY; CDR2 reads SVGAGI. The CDR3 extends over 15 amino acids. After removal of 5 bases from V and 1 base from J, the junction contained 7 bases not matched to a gene. CDR3 sequence: CASSRGTDINYGYTF. The DNA of the CDR3 is TGTGCCAGCAGTCGCGGGACAGACATTAACTATGGCTACACCTTC.

The J gene is TRBJ1-2, the V gene TRBV11-2, with D uncertain. The V gene lost 0 bases and the J gene lost 7 bases, with 9 bases spanning the gap. Looked up from germline, CDR1 is SGHAT and CDR2 is FQNNGV. The CDR3 length is 13 residues. The CDR3 DNA reads TGTGCCAGCAGCTTAGATCTTGGCACTGGCTACACCTTC. This gives the protein CASSLDLGTGYTF.

The chain is built from TRBV5-1 and TRBJ2-3, with TRBD1 matching over 7 bases. The CDR3 consists of 15 residues. In germline, CDR1 is SGHRS, CDR2 YFSETQ. With 1 base clipped from V and 3 bases from J, the junction kept 5 bases outside the gene matches. CDR3 sequence: CASSLKGASTDTQYF. The CDR3 DNA is TGCGCCAGCAGCTTGAAGGGGGCCAGTACAGATACGCAGTATTTT.

This chain links TRBV5-4 with TRBJ2-3; tentatively, D is TRBD1 (6 bases). The germline V gene encodes CDR1 SGHNT and CDR2 YYREEE (reference sequence). The CDR3 length is 11 residues. The CDR3 sequence: CASEGADTQYF. In DNA form, the CDR3 reads TGTGCGTCAGAGGGGGCAGATACGCAGTATTTT.

The chain links TRBV19 to TRBJ1-5; TRBD1 might be the D (5 bases). Trimming pared 7 bases from V and 5 bases from J, leaving 15 bases between. The CDR3 sequence is 14 residues long. Germline loops: CDR1 LNHDA, CDR2 SQIVND (reference sequence). This CDR3 reads CASTLREGYQPQHF. The CDR3 DNA is TGTGCCAGTACCCTCCGGGAGGGGTATCAGCCCCAGCATTTT.

V and J are TRBV15 and TRBJ2-7, with 7 bases matching TRBD1. J gave up 1 base and V 8 bases, and 8 bases lay outside the gene matches. This CDR3 region has 14 residues. CDR1 and CDR2 from the germline V gene are LNHNV and YYDKDF (reference sequence). The CDR3 spells CATSRDRTSYEQYF. CDR3 bases: TGTGCCACCTCTCGGGACAGAACATCCTACGAGCAGTACTTC.

In nucleotides, the CDR3 is TGTGCCAGCTCACCGGACACGTCTGGAAACACCATATATTTT. This sequence encodes CASSPDTSGNTIYF. The V and J genes are TRBV18 and TRBJ1-3; D might be TRBD1 (5 bases). The CDR3 runs 14 residues. The V and J ends lost 3 bases and 1 base respectively, with 7 bases between them. CDR1 is KGHSH, CDR2 LQKENI, per germline.

The V and J genes are TRBV4-1 and TRBJ1-6; TRBD1 might be the D (6 bases). Germline-derived CDR1 and CDR2 are MGHRA and YSYEKL. V lost 0 bases to trimming and J lost 5 bases, with 23 bases between them. The CDR3 contains 20 residues. The CDR3, as DNA: TGCGCCAGCAGCCAAGATAGGAACACCGGGACACATTATAATAATTCACCCCTCCACTTT. Amino acid sequence: CASSQDRNTGTHYNNSPLHF.

The genes are TRBV2 and TRBJ2-2, with 10 bases aligning to TRBD1. The CDR3 spans 16 residues. V lost 5 bases to trimming and J lost 6 bases; unmatched junction nucleotides: 9. Germline V CDR1 and CDR2: SNHLY, FYNNEI. The CDR3 DNA sequence: TGTGCCAGCAGTTCGGACAGGGGGTTCGCATCCGGGGAGCTGTTTTTT. Translating gives CASSSDRGFASGELFF. Looking up the rest from reference TRBV2 and TRBJ2-2 gives the full variable domain: EPEVTQTPSHQVTQMGQEVILRCVPISNHLYFYWYRQILGQKVEFLVSFYNNEISEKSEIFDDQFSVERPDGSNFTLKIRSTKLEDSAMYFCASSSDRGFASGELFFGEGSRLTVL.

This chain joins TRBV27 and TRBJ2-7; D not certain. V lost 1 base and J 0 bases, leaving 7 bases between the germline ends. Per the germline V gene, CDR1 is MNHEY and CDR2 is SMNVEV (reference sequence). The CDR3 runs 14 residues. CDR3 region: CASSLLADSYEQYF. The CDR3 DNA is TGTGCCAGCAGTTTATTAGCAGACTCCTACGAGCAGTACTTC.

CDR3: CASSFGTGNYGYTF. In nucleotides, the CDR3 is TGTGCCAGCAGTTTCGGGACAGGGAACTATGGCTACACCTTC. The chain employs TRBV6-5 and TRBJ1-2; 9 bases align to TRBD1. Trimming at V came to 4 bases and at J to 2 bases, leaving 2 bases not matched to a gene. The germline V gene encodes CDR1 MNHEY and CDR2 SVGAGI. This CDR3 contains 14 residues.

This chain connects TRBV6-5 to TRBJ1-1; D gene ambiguous. The CDR3 runs 13 residues. V was clipped by 2 bases and J by 7 bases, with 11 bases between them. Germline CDR1 reads MNHEY; CDR2 reads SVGAGI. CDR3: CASSYGQSSEAFF. Written as DNA, the CDR3 is TGTGCCAGCAGTTACGGTCAATCCAGTGAAGCTTTCTTT.

The CDR3 DNA sequence: TGTGCCAGCAGCTTAGAAGCGGGCGGGGAGACCCAGTACTTC. Amino acid sequence: CASSLEAGGETQYF. This rearrangement joins TRBV11-3 to TRBJ2-5; D might be TRBD2 (6 bases). The CDR3 length is 14 residues. Germline V gene sequence: CDR1 SGHNT, CDR2 YENEEA. V dropped 0 bases and J dropped 5 bases, with 10 bases sitting between them. Full variable domain (rest looked up from reference TRBV11-3 and TRBJ2-5): EAGVVQSPRYKIIEKKQPVAFWCNPISGHNTLYWYLQNLGQGPELLIRYENEEAVDDSQLPKDRFSAERLKGVDSTLKIQPAELGDSAVYLCASSLEAGGETQYFGPGTRLLVL.

This chain connects TRBV11-3 to TRBJ2-5, with D possibly TRBD1 on 6 matching bases. The germline V gene has CDR1 SGHNT and CDR2 YENEEA. V dropped 4 bases and J dropped 4 bases, with 16 bases sitting between them. The CDR3 extends over 15 amino acids. The CDR3 DNA reads TGTGCCAGCAGCTCCAGGACAGAAATCGCAGAGACCCAGTACTTC. Translation gives CASSSRTEIAETQYF. Drawing the rest from reference TRBV11-3 and TRBJ2-5, the complete variable domain is EAGVVQSPRYKIIEKKQPVAFWCNPISGHNTLYWYLQNLGQGPELLIRYENEEAVDDSQLPKDRFSAERLKGVDSTLKIQPAELGDSAVYLCASSSRTEIAETQYFGPGTRLLVL.

The chain uses TRBV21-1 and TRBJ1-5; no DNA check was done on the table's D call, TRBD1. TRBV21-1 is termed a pseudogene. The CDR3 loop spans 16 amino acids. The chain's CDR3 is CASSLKITRGRGPQHF. CDR3 nucleotides: TGTGCCAGCAGCCTAAAGATTACTAGGGGGCGAGGGCCCCAGCATTTT.